The following is a T cell receptor (beta chain) sequence with its context. Germline V CDR1 and CDR2: SGHAT, FQNNGV. The CDR3 loop spans 15 amino acids. The V segment lost 0 bases and the J segment 9 bases; nucleotides outside the gene matches: 11. The data derive from a study of blood T cell repertoires in COVID-19. The table came from immunoSEQ multiplex PCR; TCRdb's copy has only in-frame clones and leaves some out. Of roughly 390,000 clones in the sample, 80% to 90% were seen once. Sequenced material: peripheral blood. The TCR originated in a woman under 40 with COVID-19, enrolled during active disease. The rearrangement joins TRBV11-2 to TRBJ2-7; the match to TRBD2 covers 7 bases. This CDR3 is CASSLEPLGGNWQYF. The CDR3 bases are TGTGCCAGCAGCTTAGAGCCCTTGGGGGGGAACTGGCAGTACTTC.